Here is one T cell receptor (beta chain) with its context. These data belong to a study of CD8+CD57+ T cells in acquired aplastic anemia. Study-level background: Sorted CD4+ and CD8+ cell DNA averaged about 3 ug.

Those patients picked for sequencing had displayed CD8+CD57+ cell expansion on flow cytometry. The enrolled patients all had severe acquired aplastic anemia. It was genomic DNA that served as the template for profiling TCR beta VDJ and CDR3. From the reads, TCRdb called clonotypes with MiXCR, one entry per CDR3 protein. In the table there are 450,000 to 550,000 distinct CDR3 sequences, about a third of which are singletons. The CDR3 totals 13 residues. CDR1 DFQATT and CDR2 SNEGSKA come from the germline V gene (reference sequence). The sequencing input was sorted CD4+, CD8+, or CD8+CD57+ T cells (not recorded which) from PBMCs. This sequence was found in a human donor with aplastic anemia. The chain uses TRBV20-1 and TRBJ2-4; D is possibly TRBD1 or TRBD2 (5 bases each). Matching the DNA end better, TRBJ2-7 makes the J call doubtful. CDR3 sequence (DNA): TGCAGTGCTCCTGGGACGGGCACCTACGAGCAGTACTTC. This sequence encodes CSAPGTGTYEQYF.